In its sample, the clone carrying this T cell receptor (beta chain) was seen a few times. No antigen is known for it. This sample stems from a study of T-cell memory formation after mild COVID-19. Trimming removed 0 bases at V and 4 bases at J, with 7 bases between. This CDR3 is built from 14 residues. Germline V gives CDR1 LGHNA, CDR2 YSLEER. Findings and limits, study-wide: Second-wave clones reaching peak frequency on day 37 lacked confirmed SARS-CoV-2 specificity.

TCRdb re-derived calls from the 5' RACE reads in MiXCR, one entry per CDR3 protein. Of 250,000 to 300,000 distinct CDR3 sequences listed, about 16% were seen once; the top ten hold 22%. This sequence joins TRBV4-3 and TRBJ1-5; D remains unclear. Sequencing was carried out using PBMCs or a T cell subset sorted from them (not recorded which). The sequence was obtained from a man between 18 and 35 years old who had mild COVID-19 (a few samples of this study predate the infection). Cell type and time point are not known. DNA of the CDR3: TGCGCCAGCAGCCAAGAGGCACGGAATCAGCCCCAGCATTTT. Translation gives CASSQEARNQPQHF.